Shown below are 21 T cell receptor beta chains from a single sample sequenced in a study of shared clonotypes between healthy human individuals. The data were produced by immunoSEQ multiplex PCR, yet TCRdb's version contains in-frame clones alone and is incomplete. This table has 300,000 to 400,000 clones, less than 85% appearing once. The material sequenced was memory CD4+ T cells sorted from blood. The subset denotes: CD45RA-negative fraction. The receptors come from a man younger than 40 in good health.

This clone appeared a few times. The chain has TRBV29-1 and TRBJ1-4; D not resolved. V lost 1 base, J lost 3 bases, and 12 bases lay in between. Germline CDR1 and CDR2: SQVTM and ANQGSEA. CDR3 size: 15 residues. Here the CDR3 DNA reads TGCAGCGTTGAAGGAGTGGCCGGGTCTAATGAAAAACTGTTTTTT. Amino acid sequence: CSVEGVAGSNEKLFF.

This chain uses TRBV27 with TRBJ2-7, with D perhaps TRBD1 (5 bases). Germline lookup yields CDR1 MNHEY and CDR2 SMNVEV (reference sequence). The CDR3 covers 14 residues. Trimming took 7 bases from V and 0 from J, leaving 13 bases between them. The CDR3 DNA is TGTGCCAGCACCGACAGCCTCAACTCCTACGAGCAGTACTTC. Its protein is CASTDSLNSYEQYF.

The V gene is TRBV7-2, the J gene TRBJ2-1, with D perhaps TRBD2 (6 bases). V lost 5 bases and J lost 5, with 10 bases in between. Germline V gene lookup returns CDR1 SGHTA and CDR2 FQGNSA. The CDR3 is 13 amino acids. CDR3 sequence: CASSPGLDNEQFF. Here the CDR3 DNA reads TGTGCCAGCAGCCCGGGACTCGACAATGAGCAGTTCTTC.

The J gene is TRBJ1-2, the V gene TRBV19; D gene ambiguous. V was pared by 3 bases and J by 4 bases, with 9 bases between. CDR1 and CDR2 from the germline V gene are LNHDA and SQIVND (reference sequence). There are 13 residues in the CDR3. The CDR3 sequence: CASSINLSYGYTF. Written as DNA, the CDR3 is TGTGCCAGTAGTATCAACTTAAGCTATGGCTACACCTTC.

This chain connects TRBV2 to TRBJ1-3; no definite D call. The CDR3 has 13 residues. The germline gives CDR1 SNHLY, CDR2 FYNNEI. V was trimmed by 6 bases and J by 6 bases, leaving 12 bases between them. CDR3 residues: CASREGTLNTIYF. The DNA of the CDR3 is TGTGCCAGCAGGGAGGGTACCTTAAACACCATATATTTT.

This clone was counted between two and nine times. The rearrangement links TRBV7-3 to TRBJ2-3; no clear D gene. This CDR3 region has 12 residues. Trimming took off 6 bases at V and 6 bases at J, with 10 bases between the two ends. Germline CDR1 and CDR2: SGHTA and FQGTGA. The CDR3 loop is CASSYLADTQYF. The CDR3 DNA follows: TGTGCCAGCAGTTATCTCGCGGATACGCAGTATTTT.

The chain employs TRBV29-1 and TRBJ2-1; TRBD2 matches at 14 bases. Germline-derived CDR1 and CDR2 are SQVTM and ANQGSEA. This CDR3 is 17 amino acids long. V shed 3 bases, J shed 4 bases, and the junction held 8 bases outside the gene matches. The CDR3 bases are TGCAGCGTTGACAGGCGCGGGACTAGCGGGAGTTACAATGAGCAGTTCTTC. This translates into CSVDRRGTSGSYNEQFF.

The chain recombines TRBV10-3 with TRBJ2-7, with a possible D match to TRBD1 (6 bases). V dropped 5 bases and J dropped 5 bases, with 10 bases sitting between them. This CDR3 is built from 12 residues. Germline CDR1 and CDR2: ENHRY and SYGVKD. CDR3 coding DNA: TGTGCCATCAGTAGCAGGGGAGACGAGCAGTACTTC. This codes for CAISSRGDEQYF.

This chain connects TRBV10-3 to TRBJ1-6, with 7 bases aligning to TRBD1. The germline CDR1 and CDR2 sequences are ENHRY and SYGVKD. J lost 9 bases, V lost 10 bases, and 12 bases had no gene match. The CDR3 has 14 amino acids. CDR3 in amino acids: CATHQTGSPSPLHF. CDR3 coding DNA: TGTGCCACCCATCAGACAGGGAGTCCTTCACCCCTCCACTTT.

V usage is TRBV4-1 and J usage is TRBJ1-5; D unclear. CDR1 is MGHRA, CDR2 YSYEKL, per germline. V was clipped by 4 bases and J by 3 bases, with 13 bases between them. This CDR3 region has 15 residues. This CDR3 reads CASSPQHGSNQPQHF. The CDR3 nucleotides read TGCGCCAGCAGCCCGCAACACGGTTCCAATCAGCCCCAGCATTTT.

As for this clone: This same CDR3 is encoded by further DNA sequences in the sample. The V call is TRBV29-1, the J call TRBJ2-7; D unclear. Looked up from germline, CDR1 is SQVTM and CDR2 is ANQGSEA. This CDR3 comprises 12 residues. The V end was cut by 6 bases, the J end by 1 base, with 10 bases between. CDR3 region: CSVEDGSYEQYF. The CDR3 DNA reads as TGCAGCGTCGAGGACGGTTCCTACGAGCAGTACTTC.

J is TRBJ1-2 and V is TRBV5-1, with 9 bases that match TRBD1. The CDR3 is 16 residues long. Per the germline V gene, CDR1 is SGHRS and CDR2 is YFSETQ. V shed 4 bases and J 6 bases; nucleotides not matched to a gene: 13. CDR3 DNA: TGCGCCAGCAGCCCAAAGGGGGACAGGGAAGGCGATGGCTACACCTTC. It codes for CASSPKGDREGDGYTF.

This clone occurred once. The chain employs TRBV5-4 and TRBJ1-1, with no clear D. The germline V and J ends were trimmed by 0 bases and 5 bases, with 11 bases remaining between them. The CDR3 is 14 amino acids. Germline CDR1 is SGHNT and CDR2 is YYREEE (reference sequence). In nucleotides, the CDR3 is TGTGCCAGCAGCTTGGAGAGGGTTGGAACTGAAGCTTTCTTT. The encoded protein is CASSLERVGTEAFF. Variable domain in full (rest from reference TRBV5-4 and TRBJ1-1): ETGVTQSPTHLIKTRGQQVTLRCSSQSGHNTVSWYQQALGQGPQFIFQYYREEENGRGNFPPRFSGLQFPNYSSELNVNALELDDSALYLCASSLERVGTEAFFGQGTRLTVV.

The genes are TRBV7-8 and TRBJ2-4; D not certain. This CDR3 contains 17 residues. Germline CDR1 reads SGHVS; CDR2 reads FQNEAQ. V was trimmed by 2 bases and J by 1 base, leaving 15 bases between them. The CDR3, as DNA: TGTGCCAGCAGCTTATCGTTGGGGTTGGCGGCCAAAAACATTCAGTACTTC. This translates into CASSLSLGLAAKNIQYF.

In this sample, this clone turned up a few times. The chain has TRBV7-2 and TRBJ2-2; 11 bases fit TRBD2. Germline trimming cut 2 bases from V and 4 bases from J; bases unmatched to any gene: 3. CDR1 and CDR2 from the germline V gene are SGHTA and FQGNSA. The CDR3 runs to 16 residues. The CDR3 spells CASSLFGTSGTGELFF. The CDR3 coding sequence is TGTGCCAGCAGCTTATTTGGGACTAGCGGCACCGGGGAGCTGTTTTTT.

The chain recombines TRBV7-8 with TRBJ2-7, with D tentatively TRBD1 (5 bases). Germline V CDR1 and CDR2: SGHVS, FQNEAQ. CDR3 length equals 13 residues. V lost 0 bases and J 6 bases, leaving 9 bases between the germline ends. DNA for the CDR3: TGTGCCAGCAGCTTAGCGGGCAGGGCCGAGCAGTACTTC. Encoded protein: CASSLAGRAEQYF.

The V gene is TRBV7-6, the J gene TRBJ2-3, with 9 bases matching TRBD2. V lost 7 bases and J lost 4; bases outside the gene matches: 15. CDR1 and CDR2 (germline): SGHVS, FNYEAQ. The CDR3 loop spans 17 amino acids. The DNA of the CDR3 is TGTGCCAGCACCTCCTCTCCCCCCGGACTAGCGCCAGATACGCAGTATTTT. Translation: CASTSSPPGLAPDTQYF.

Points on this clone: Other DNA sequences of this sample code for an identical CDR3. In DNA form, the CDR3 reads TGTGCCAGCAGCTTAGTCAGGAATCAGCCCCAGCATTTT. Its translation: CASSLVRNQPQHF. The V gene is TRBV11-2, the J gene TRBJ1-5, with D unresolved. CDR1 is SGHAT and CDR2 is FQNNGV in the germline V gene. Trimming stripped 1 base from V and 4 bases from J, with 5 bases between. This CDR3 comprises 13 residues.

The chain recombines TRBV29-1 with TRBJ2-7; 7 bases agree with TRBD2. Looked up from germline, CDR1 is SQVTM and CDR2 is ANQGSEA. The CDR3 spans 18 residues. The V gene end was trimmed by 5 bases and the J gene end by 3 bases; junction bases not matched to a gene: 22. CDR3 coding DNA: TGCAGCGTTTCAGGCCCCGTAGGGCGGGAGTCTCCCAACTACGAGCAGTACTTC. It yields the protein CSVSGPVGRESPNYEQYF.

The chain combines TRBV30 with TRBJ2-3, with a possible D match to TRBD2 (5 bases). CDR1 and CDR2 (germline): GTSNPN, SVGIG (reference sequence). This CDR3 is 15 amino acids long. Trimming pared 6 bases from V and 0 bases from J, leaving 16 bases between. CDR3 region: CACQLSGTSTDTQYF. The CDR3 DNA is TGTGCCTGTCAACTAAGCGGAACTAGCACAGATACGCAGTATTTT.

The J gene is TRBJ1-1, the V gene TRBV9; D remains unclear. This CDR3 spans 14 amino acids. V was cut by 0 bases and J by 2 bases, with 8 bases left in between. From germline, CDR1 is SGDLS and CDR2 YYNGEE. The CDR3 DNA is TGTGCCAGCAGCGTAGCCTCACAAAACACTGAAGCTTTCTTT. Translation gives CASSVASQNTEAFF.